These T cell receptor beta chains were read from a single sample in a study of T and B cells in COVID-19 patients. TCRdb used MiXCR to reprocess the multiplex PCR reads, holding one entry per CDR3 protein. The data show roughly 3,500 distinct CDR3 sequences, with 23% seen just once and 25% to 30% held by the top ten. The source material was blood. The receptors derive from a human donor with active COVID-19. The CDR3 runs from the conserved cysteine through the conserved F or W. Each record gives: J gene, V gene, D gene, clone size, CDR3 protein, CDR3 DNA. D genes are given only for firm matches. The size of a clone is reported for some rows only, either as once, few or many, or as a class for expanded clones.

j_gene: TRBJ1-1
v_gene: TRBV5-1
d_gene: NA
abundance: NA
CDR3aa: CASSPHHFMNTEAFF
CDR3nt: TGCGCCAGCAGCCCACACCACTTCATGAACACTGAAGCTTTCTTT

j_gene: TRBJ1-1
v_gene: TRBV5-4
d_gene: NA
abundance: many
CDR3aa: CASITMSGGRLHTEAFF
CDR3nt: TGTGCCAGCATCACCATGTCGGGGGGGCGATTGCACACTGAAGCTTTCTTT

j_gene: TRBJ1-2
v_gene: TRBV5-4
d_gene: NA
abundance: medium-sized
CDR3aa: CASSGGTRLELGYGYTF
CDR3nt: TGTGCCAGCAGCGGCGGGACAAGATTAGAGTTAGGCTATGGCTACACCTTC

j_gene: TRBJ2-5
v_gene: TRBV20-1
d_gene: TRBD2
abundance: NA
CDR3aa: CSATTGTSSSETQYF
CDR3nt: TGCAGTGCTACGACCGGGACTAGCTCTTCCGAGACCCAGTACTTC

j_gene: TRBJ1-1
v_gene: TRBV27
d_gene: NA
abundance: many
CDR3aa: CASSLLGANTEAFF
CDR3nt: TGTGCCAGCAGTTTACTAGGGGCGAACACTGAAGCTTTCTTT

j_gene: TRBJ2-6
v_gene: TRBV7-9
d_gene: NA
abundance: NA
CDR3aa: CASSLVGANVLTF
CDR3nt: TGTGCCAGCAGCTTGGTAGGGGCCAACGTCCTGACTTTC

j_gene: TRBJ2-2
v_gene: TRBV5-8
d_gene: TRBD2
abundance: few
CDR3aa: CASSLLRGGATGELFF
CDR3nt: TGTGCCAGCAGCTTGCTTCGCGGGGGGGCCACCGGGGAGCTGTTTTTT

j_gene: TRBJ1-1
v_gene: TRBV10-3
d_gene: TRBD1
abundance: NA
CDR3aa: CAIRDRATEAFF
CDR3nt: TGTGCCATCCGGGACAGGGCCACTGAAGCTTTCTTT

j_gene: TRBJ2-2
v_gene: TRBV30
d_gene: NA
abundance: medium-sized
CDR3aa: CASGVTGELFF
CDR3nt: TGTGCCTCCGGGGTCACCGGGGAGCTGTTTTTT

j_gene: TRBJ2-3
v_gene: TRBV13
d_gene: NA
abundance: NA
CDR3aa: CASSPRGFGDTQYF
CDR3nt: TGTGCCAGCAGCCCGAGGGGGTTTGGAGATACGCAGTATTTT

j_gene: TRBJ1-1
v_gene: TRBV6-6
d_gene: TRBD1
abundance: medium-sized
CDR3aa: CASSNRQGPNTEAFF
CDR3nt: TGTGCCAGCAGTAACCGACAGGGACCGAACACTGAAGCTTTCTTT

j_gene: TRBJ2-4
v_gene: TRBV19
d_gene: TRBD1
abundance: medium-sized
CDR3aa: CASSNRGMTGHKNIQYF
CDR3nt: TGTGCCAGTAGTAACCGAGGGATGACAGGGCACAAAAACATTCAGTACTTC

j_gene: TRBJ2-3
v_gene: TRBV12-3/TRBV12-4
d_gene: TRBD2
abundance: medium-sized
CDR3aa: CASSYTSGGLNTQYF
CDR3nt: TGTGCCAGCAGTTATACTAGCGGGGGGTTAAATACGCAGTATTTT

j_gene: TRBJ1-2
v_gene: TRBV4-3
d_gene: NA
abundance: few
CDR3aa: CASSQDPGQNYGYTF
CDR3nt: TGCGCCAGCAGCCAAGATCCCGGACAGAACTATGGCTACACCTTC

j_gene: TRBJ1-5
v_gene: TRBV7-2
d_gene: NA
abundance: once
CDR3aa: CASSSWNHSNQPQHF
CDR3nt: TGTGCCAGCAGCTCCTGGAACCATAGCAATCAGCCCCAGCATTTT

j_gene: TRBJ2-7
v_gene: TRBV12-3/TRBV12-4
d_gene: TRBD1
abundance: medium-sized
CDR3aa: CASFLGQGSHEQYF
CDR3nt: TGTGCCTCCTTCCTCGGACAGGGGAGCCACGAGCAGTACTTC

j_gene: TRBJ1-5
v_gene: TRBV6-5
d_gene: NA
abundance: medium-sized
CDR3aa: CASSSGISNQPQHF
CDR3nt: TGTGCCAGCAGTTCTGGGATCAGTAATCAGCCCCAGCATTTT

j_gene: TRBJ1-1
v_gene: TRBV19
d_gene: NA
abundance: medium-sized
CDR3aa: CASSTRRVYTEAFF
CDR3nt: TGTGCCAGTAGTACTAGACGGGTTTACACTGAAGCTTTCTTT

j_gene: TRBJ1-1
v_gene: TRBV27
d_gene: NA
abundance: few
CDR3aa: CASSFKGANTEAFF
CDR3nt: TGTGCCAGCAGTTTCAAAGGGGCGAACACTGAAGCTTTCTTT

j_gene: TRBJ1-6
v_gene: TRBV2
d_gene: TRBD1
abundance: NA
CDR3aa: CASSVQTGNVSPLHF
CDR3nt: TGTGCCAGCAGTGTTCAGACAGGGAATGTATCACCCCTCCACTTT

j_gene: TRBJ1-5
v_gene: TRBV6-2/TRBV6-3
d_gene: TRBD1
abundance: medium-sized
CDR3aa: CASSYGVGQGIQPQHF
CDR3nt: TGTGCCAGCAGTTACGGAGTGGGACAGGGTATACAGCCCCAGCATTTT

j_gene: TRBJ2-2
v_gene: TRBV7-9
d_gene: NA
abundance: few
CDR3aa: CAGSSWGQGVGELFF
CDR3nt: TGTGCCGGATCGTCTTGGGGCCAGGGAGTCGGGGAGCTGTTTTTT

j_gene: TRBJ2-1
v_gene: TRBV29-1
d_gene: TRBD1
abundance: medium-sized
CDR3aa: CSVEVWDSSYNEQFF
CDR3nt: TGCAGCGTTGAAGTTTGGGACAGCTCCTACAATGAGCAGTTCTTC

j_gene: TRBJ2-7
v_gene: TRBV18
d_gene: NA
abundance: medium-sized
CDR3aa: CASSPLVDSYEQYF
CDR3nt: TGTGCCAGCTCACCACTGGTCGACAGCTACGAGCAGTACTTC

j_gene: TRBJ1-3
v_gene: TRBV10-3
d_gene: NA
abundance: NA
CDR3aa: CAISSGEGTIYF
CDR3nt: TGTGCCATCAGCTCCGGTGAAGGCACCATATATTTT

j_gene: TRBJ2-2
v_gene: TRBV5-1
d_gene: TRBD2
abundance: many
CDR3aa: CASSLPPGLAVNTGELFF
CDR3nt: TGCGCCAGCAGCTTGCCCCCGGGACTAGCGGTGAACACCGGGGAGCTGTTTTTT

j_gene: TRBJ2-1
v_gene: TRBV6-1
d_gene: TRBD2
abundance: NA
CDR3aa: CASSKGTSGFNRNNEQFF
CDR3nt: TGTGCCAGCAGTAAAGGGACTAGCGGGTTCAACCGGAACAATGAGCAGTTCTTC

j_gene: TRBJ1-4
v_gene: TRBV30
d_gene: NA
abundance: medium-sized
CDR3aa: CAWSGTTGNEKLFF
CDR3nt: TGTGCCTGGAGTGGGACGACGGGGAATGAAAAACTGTTTTTT

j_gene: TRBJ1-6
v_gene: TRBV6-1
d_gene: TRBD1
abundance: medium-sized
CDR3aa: CASSVVGGQGNSPLHF
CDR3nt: TGTGCCAGCAGTGTCGTGGGGGGACAGGGGAATTCACCCCTCCACTTT

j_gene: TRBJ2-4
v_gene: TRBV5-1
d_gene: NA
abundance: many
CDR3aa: CASSLSIGQGENIQYF
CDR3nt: TGCGCCAGCAGCTTGAGTATCGGGCAGGGTGAAAACATTCAGTACTTC

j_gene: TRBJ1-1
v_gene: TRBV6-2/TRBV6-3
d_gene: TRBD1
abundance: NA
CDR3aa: CASSRTGRNTEAFF
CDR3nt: TGTGCCAGCAGCCGGACAGGGCGGAACACTGAAGCTTTCTTT

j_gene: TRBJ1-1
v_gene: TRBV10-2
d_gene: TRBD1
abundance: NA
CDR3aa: CASSPTGGTTEAFF
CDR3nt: TGCGCCAGCAGTCCGACAGGGGGGACTACTGAAGCTTTCTTT

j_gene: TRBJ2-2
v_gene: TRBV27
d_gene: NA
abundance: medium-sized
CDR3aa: CASTQTGGTGELFF
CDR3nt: TGTGCCAGCACTCAAACAGGCGGGACCGGGGAGCTGTTTTTT

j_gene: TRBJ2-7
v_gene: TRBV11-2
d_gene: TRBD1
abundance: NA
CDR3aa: CASSLQNSRGPRTYEQYF
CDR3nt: TGTGCCAGCAGCCTTCAAAACTCCAGGGGGCCAAGGACCTACGAGCAGTACTTC

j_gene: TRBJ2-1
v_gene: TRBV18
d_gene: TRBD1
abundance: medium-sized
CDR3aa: CASSPLNRGAYNEQFF
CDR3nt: TGTGCCAGCTCACCACTTAACAGGGGGGCCTACAATGAGCAGTTCTTC

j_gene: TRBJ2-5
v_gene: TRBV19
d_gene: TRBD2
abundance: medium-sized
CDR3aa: CASSPRTSGGSDQETQYF
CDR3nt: TGTGCCAGTAGTCCCCGGACTAGCGGGGGGTCGGACCAAGAGACCCAGTACTTC

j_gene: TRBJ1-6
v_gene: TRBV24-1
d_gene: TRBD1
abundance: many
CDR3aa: CATSANDRVTNSPLHF
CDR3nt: TGTGCCACCAGTGCCAATGACAGGGTTACTAATTCACCCCTCCACTTT

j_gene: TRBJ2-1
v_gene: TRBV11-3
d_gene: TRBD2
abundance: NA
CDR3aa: CASSLDLAGGRDNEQFF
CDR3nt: TGTGCCAGCAGCTTAGATCTAGCGGGGGGGCGGGACAATGAGCAGTTCTTC

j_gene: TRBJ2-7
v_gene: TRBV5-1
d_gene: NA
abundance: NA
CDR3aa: CASSVPDYEQYF
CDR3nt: TGCGCCAGCAGCGTTCCGGATTACGAGCAGTACTTC

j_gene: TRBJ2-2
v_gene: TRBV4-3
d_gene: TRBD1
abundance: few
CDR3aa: CASSQFVSGTGGTGELFF
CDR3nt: TGCGCCAGCAGCCAGTTTGTATCCGGGACAGGGGGAACCGGGGAGCTGTTTTTT

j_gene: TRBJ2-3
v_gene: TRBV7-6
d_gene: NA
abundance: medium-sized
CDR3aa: CASSLTAISTDTQYF
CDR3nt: TGTGCCAGCAGCTTAACGGCAATTAGCACAGATACGCAGTATTTT

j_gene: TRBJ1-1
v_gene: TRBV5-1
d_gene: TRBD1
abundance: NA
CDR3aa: CASSLLTGGGGYNTEAFF
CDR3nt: TGCGCCAGCAGCTTGCTAACAGGGGGAGGGGGCTATAACACTGAAGCTTTCTTT

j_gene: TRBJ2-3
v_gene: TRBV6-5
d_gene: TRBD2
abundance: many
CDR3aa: CASSYSSLAGDTQYF
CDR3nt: TGTGCCAGCAGTTACTCGAGTCTAGCGGGGGATACGCAGTATTTT

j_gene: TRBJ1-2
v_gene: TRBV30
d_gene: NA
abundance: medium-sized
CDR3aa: CAWSLRGYNYGYTF
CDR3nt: TGTGCCTGGAGTTTGCGGGGTTATAACTATGGCTACACCTTC

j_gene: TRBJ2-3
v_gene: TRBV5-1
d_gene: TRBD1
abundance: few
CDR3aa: CASSLYRDRVTDTQYF
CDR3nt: TGCGCCAGCAGCTTGTACCGGGACAGGGTCACAGATACGCAGTATTTT

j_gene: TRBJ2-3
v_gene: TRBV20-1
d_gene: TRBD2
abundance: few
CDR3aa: CSARLSTSLSTDTQYF
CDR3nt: TGCAGTGCTAGACTATCGACTAGCCTAAGCACAGATACGCAGTATTTT

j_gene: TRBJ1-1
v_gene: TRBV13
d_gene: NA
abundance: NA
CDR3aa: CASSESPGRTEAFF
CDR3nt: TGTGCCAGCAGTGAAAGCCCCGGGCGCACTGAAGCTTTCTTT

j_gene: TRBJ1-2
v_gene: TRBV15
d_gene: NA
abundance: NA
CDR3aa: CATSRETADFYGYTF
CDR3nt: TGTGCCACCAGCAGAGAGACAGCCGATTTCTATGGCTACACCTTC

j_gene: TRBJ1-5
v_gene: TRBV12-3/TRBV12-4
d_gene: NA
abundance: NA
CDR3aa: CASSLLGGRGNQPQHF
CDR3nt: TGTGCCAGCAGTCTGCTTGGGGGTAGGGGCAATCAGCCCCAGCATTTT

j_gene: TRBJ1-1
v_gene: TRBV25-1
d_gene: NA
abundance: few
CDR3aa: CASSELSGGMNTEAFF
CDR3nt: TGTGCCAGCAGTGAATTGTCAGGAGGAATGAACACTGAAGCTTTCTTT

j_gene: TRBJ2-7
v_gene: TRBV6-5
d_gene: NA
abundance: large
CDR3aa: CASTPDASYEQYF
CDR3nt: TGTGCCAGCACCCCGGACGCCTCCTACGAGCAGTACTTC

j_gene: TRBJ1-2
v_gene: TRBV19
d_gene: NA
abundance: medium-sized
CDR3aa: CASSIPGPPPYGYTF
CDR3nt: TGTGCCAGTAGTATCCCGGGGCCGCCCCCCTATGGCTACACCTTC

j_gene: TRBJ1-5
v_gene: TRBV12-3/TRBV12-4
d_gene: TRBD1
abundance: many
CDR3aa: CASSYRGSQPQHF
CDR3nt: TGTGCCAGCAGTTACAGGGGCAGTCAGCCCCAGCATTTT